One sample yielded the 27 T cell receptor beta chains listed below, sequenced in a study of blood T cells in healthy people across ages. A J-beta primer mix and a sample-barcoded 5' primer were used in a second PCR of about 7 to 12 cycles. TCRdb recomputed calls from the 5' RACE reads with MiXCR, one row per CDR3 protein. The data contain about 510,000 distinct CDR3 sequences, about 28% of them singletons. These data were also filed under a second study, of T cells of mothers and their children.

The sample consisted of blood. The receptors stem from a boy aged 2 to 10 in good health.

The V and J genes are TRBV7-8 and TRBJ2-5; 10 bases map to TRBD2. Trimming at V came to 0 bases and at J to 5 bases, leaving 9 bases not matched to a gene. Looked up from germline, CDR1 is SGHVS and CDR2 is FQNEAQ. The CDR3 has 17 amino acids. The CDR3 DNA sequence: TGTGCCAGCAGCTTAGCGTGGGCTAGCGGGAGCGGTGAGACCCAGTACTTC. It specifies CASSLAWASGSGETQYF.

V gene TRBV2 combines with J gene TRBJ2-7; D gene unclear. CDR3 size: 14 residues. The germline V gene has CDR1 SNHLY and CDR2 FYNNEI. Trimming removed 6 bases from V and 0 bases from J, with 12 bases in between. CDR3 in DNA: TGTGCCAGCAGATTGACTCTCGCCTCCTACGAGCAGTACTTC. As protein: CASRLTLASYEQYF. The entire variable domain, with the rest obtained from reference TRBV2 and TRBJ2-7, is as follows: EPEVTQTPSHQVTQMGQEVILRCVPISNHLYFYWYRQILGQKVEFLVSFYNNEISEKSEIFDDQFSVERPDGSNFTLKIRSTKLEDSAMYFCASRLTLASYEQYFGPGTRLTVT.

The V call is TRBV5-1, the J call TRBJ2-2; a weak D match, TRBD2 (6 bases). The CDR3 contains 13 residues. Trimming cost V 3 bases and J 7 bases, with 10 bases left between them. Per germline, CDR1 SGHRS and CDR2 YFSETQ. CDR3 residues: CASSYRTIGELFF. The DNA for the CDR3 is TGCGCCAGCAGCTACCGGACTATCGGGGAGCTGTTTTTT.

The chain links TRBV5-5 to TRBJ2-5; D unclear. Trimming stripped 1 base from V and 2 bases from J, with 12 bases between. This CDR3 is 15 amino acids long. Germline CDR1 SGHKS, CDR2 YYEKEE (reference sequence). CDR3 nucleotides: TGTGCCAGCAGCTTGCGCGACACGATACAAGAGACCCAGTACTTC. It encodes CASSLRDTIQETQYF.

This chain links TRBV2 with TRBJ2-1; TRBD1 is a possible D gene (7 bases). Germline loops: CDR1 SNHLY, CDR2 FYNNEI. V lost 5 bases, J lost 6 bases, and 17 bases lay in between. There are 15 residues in the CDR3. CDR3 nucleotide sequence: TGTGCCAGCAGTCCTATGAGACAGGGAGGCAATGAGCAGTTCTTC. As protein: CASSPMRQGGNEQFF. Combining the CDR3 with reference TRBV2 and TRBJ2-1 gives the whole variable domain EPEVTQTPSHQVTQMGQEVILRCVPISNHLYFYWYRQILGQKVEFLVSFYNNEISEKSEIFDDQFSVERPDGSNFTLKIRSTKLEDSAMYFCASSPMRQGGNEQFFGPGTRLTVL.

J is TRBJ1-5 and V is TRBV20-1; D call uncertain. Per germline, CDR1 DFQATT and CDR2 SNEGSKA (reference sequence). This CDR3 has 13 amino acids. The V end was cut by 3 bases, the J end by 4 bases, with 10 bases between. The CDR3 DNA follows: TGCAGTGCTAGGCAGAAAACTAATCAGCCCCAGCATTTT. This translates into CSARQKTNQPQHF.

This rearrangement joins TRBV29-1 to TRBJ2-5, with 10 bases matching TRBD1. The J call may be mistaken, given a closer DNA end match to TRBJ2-7. Germline V gives CDR1 SQVTM, CDR2 ANQGSEA. This CDR3 spans 15 amino acids. CDR3 nucleotides: TGCAGCGTTGGGGACACCGGGACAGGGGAACTCGAGCAGTACTTC. Translation: CSVGDTGTGELEQYF.

The chain joins TRBV4-1 to TRBJ2-1; the match to TRBD1 covers 9 bases. The CDR3 length is 16 residues. The junction had 9 bases not matched to a gene; V was cut back by 4 bases and J by 5 bases. Germline V gene sequence: CDR1 MGHRA, CDR2 YSYEKL. The CDR3 nucleotides read TGCGCCAGCAGCCTTCTCCGGACAGGGGCGAACAATGAGCAGTTCTTC. Protein sequence: CASSLLRTGANNEQFF.

The chain has TRBV15 and TRBJ2-5, with D possibly being TRBD2 (6 bases). The CDR3 has 14 residues. Trimming took 5 bases from V and 2 from J, leaving 12 bases between them. Germline CDR1 reads LNHNV; CDR2 reads YYDKDF (reference sequence). The CDR3 nucleotides read TGTGCCACCAGCGACCGGGAGAAACAAGAGACCCAGTACTTC. Protein sequence: CATSDREKQETQYF.

This clonotype was observed a few times. This chain connects TRBV11-2 to TRBJ2-5; tentatively, D is TRBD2 (6 bases). The end of the DNA is better explained by TRBJ2-1, so the J call may be wrong. Per germline, CDR1 SGHAT and CDR2 FQNNGV. The length of the CDR3 is 14 residues. The CDR3: CASTSGTERNEQFF. The CDR3 DNA is TGTGCCAGCACGTCCGGGACTGAGAGGAATGAGCAGTTCTTC.

Only a few counts were recorded for this clonotype. This chain uses TRBV13 with TRBJ2-7, with TRBD1 identical over 11 bases. CDR3 length: 13 residues. Unmatched junction bases numbered 5, after V lost 7 bases and J lost 6 bases. Looked up from germline, CDR1 is PRHDT and CDR2 is FYEKMQ (reference sequence). For the CDR3, the DNA is TGTGCCAGCACAGTCGGGACAGGGGGCGAGCAGTACTTC. Translated: CASTVGTGGEQYF.

This chain uses TRBV20-1 with TRBJ2-1; 8 bases are shared with TRBD2. V lost 2 bases and J lost 4; bases outside the gene matches: 19. Germline V lookup: CDR1 DFQATT, CDR2 SNEGSKA (reference sequence). The CDR3 runs to 19 residues. The CDR3 here is CSARRKPGSKRGIYNEQFF. CDR3 sequence (DNA): TGCAGTGCTAGACGCAAACCAGGGTCCAAGCGGGGGATTTACAATGAGCAGTTCTTC.

DNA of the CDR3: TGTGCCAGCAGTTACACCAGGGGTGATCAGCCCCAGCATTTT. Encoded protein: CASSYTRGDQPQHF. The chain has TRBV6-2 or TRBV6-3 and TRBJ1-5; D is perhaps TRBD1 (6 bases). CDR3 length: 14 amino acids. Germline V gene data show CDR1 as MNHEY and CDR2 as SVGEGT. V dropped 2 bases and J dropped 5 bases, with 10 bases sitting between them.

This clonotype was picked up a small number of times. This chain connects TRBV28 to TRBJ2-3; weak D call: TRBD2 (6 bases). Germline values: CDR1 MDHEN, CDR2 SYDVKM. The CDR3 runs to 15 residues. V dropped 5 bases and J dropped 2 bases, with 14 bases sitting between them. The CDR3 DNA reads as TGTGCCAGCAGTCCCCCGGGGGTTCTCACAGATACGCAGTATTTT. Encoded protein: CASSPPGVLTDTQYF.

This rearrangement joins TRBV7-2 to TRBJ2-3; no clear D. Trimming cost V 5 bases and J 1 base, with 13 bases left between them. The germline V gene encodes CDR1 SGHTA and CDR2 FQGNSA. The CDR3 sequence is 15 residues long. The CDR3 sequence: CASSPQAPGTDTQYF. DNA for the CDR3: TGTGCCAGCAGCCCCCAGGCCCCCGGCACAGATACGCAGTATTTT. The variable domain in full, with the rest retrieved from reference TRBV7-2 and TRBJ2-3, is GAGVSQSPSNKVTEKGKDVELRCDPISGHTALYWYRQSLGQGLEFLIYFQGNSAPDKSGLPSDRFSAERTGGSVSTLTIQRTQQEDSAVYLCASSPQAPGTDTQYFGPGTRLTVL.

CDR3 DNA: TGTGCCAGCAGTGAAGGACAGGGGGCCTCATGGGTCTATGGCTACACCTTC. This encodes CASSEGQGASWVYGYTF. V usage is TRBV12-3 or TRBV12-4 and J usage is TRBJ1-2; 11 nucleotides line up with TRBD1. J was trimmed by 4 bases and V by 5 bases; bases with no gene match: 12. The CDR3 contains 17 residues.

Concerning this clonotype itself: This may come from a read error, since a much larger clone is one base off. The chain uses TRBV24-1 and TRBJ2-2, with TRBD2 identical over 12 bases. The CDR3 has 18 amino acids. Germline-derived CDR1 and CDR2 are KGHDR and SFDVKD. The CDR3 nucleotides are TGTGCCACCCGTAGTTCCCGACTAGCGGGAGAGAACGCCGGGGAGCTGTTTTTT. It translates to CATRSSRLAGENAGELFF.

This clonotype turned up a few times. The gene calls are TRBV12-3 or TRBV12-4 and TRBJ2-5, with a weak D call TRBD1 (5 bases). The end of the DNA fits TRBJ2-1 better, so the J call may be wrong. The CDR3 length is 14 residues. For the CDR3, the DNA is TGTGCCAGCAGTTTAGCGCAGGGTTACAATGAGCAGTTCTTC. Protein product: CASSLAQGYNEQFF.

The gene calls are TRBV6-6 and TRBJ2-1, with D unclear. The CDR3 covers 13 residues. CDR1 is MNHNY, CDR2 SVGAGI, per germline (reference sequence). The V end was cut by 4 bases, the J end by 6 bases, with 10 bases between. CDR3 sequence reads: CASSWLTRNEQFF. CDR3 nucleotides: TGTGCCAGCAGTTGGCTTACTCGCAATGAGCAGTTCTTC.

The V call is TRBV20-1, the J call TRBJ2-5; the D is unclear. With 5 bases removed from V and 3 bases from J, the gap between germline ends came to 13 bases. CDR1 and CDR2 (germline): DFQATT, SNEGSKA (reference sequence). This CDR3 contains 13 residues. CDR3 DNA: TGCAGTGCTGTTCCGCAATCCAAAGAGACCCAGTACTTC. It encodes CSAVPQSKETQYF.

This clonotype has more than one count but fewer than ten. V usage is TRBV3-1 and J usage is TRBJ1-3, with 7 bases lining up with TRBD1. Per germline, CDR1 LGHDT and CDR2 YNNKEL (reference sequence). V lost 0 bases and J lost 0; bases outside the gene matches: 2. The CDR3 covers 16 residues. The chain's CDR3 is CASSQEGQISGNTIYF. The CDR3 coding sequence is TGTGCCAGCAGCCAAGAGGGACAGATCTCTGGAAACACCATATATTTT. The full variable domain, its missing parts supplied by reference TRBV3-1 and TRBJ1-3, is DTAVSQTPKYLVTQMGNDKSIKCEQNLGHDTMYWYKQDSKKFLKIMFSYNNKELIINETVPNRFSPKSPDKAHLNLHINSLELGDSAVYFCASSQEGQISGNTIYFGEGSWLTVV.

The chain is built from TRBV4-3 and TRBJ1-2; 7 bases map to TRBD1. The trim removed 0 bases at V and 8 bases at J, leaving 9 bases unmatched. The CDR3 spans 15 residues. The germline CDR1 and CDR2 sequences are LGHNA and YSLEER. CDR3 protein: CASSQELGGAGGYTF. In DNA, the CDR3 is TGCGCCAGCAGCCAAGAATTAGGGGGCGCGGGGGGCTACACCTTC.

The chain recombines TRBV4-3 with TRBJ2-5, with D possibly being TRBD2 (5 bases). Matching the DNA end better, TRBJ2-1 makes the J call doubtful. The CDR3 is 16 amino acids. Looked up from germline, CDR1 is LGHNA and CDR2 is YSLEER. The CDR3 here is CASSQGPNARGNEQFF. CDR3 nucleotides: TGCGCCAGCAGCCAAGGTCCGAACGCTCGGGGCAATGAGCAGTTCTTC.

The CDR3 DNA is TGTGCCATCAGTGAGGGGACAGGGAAAGGGACGGGCTACGAGCAGTACTTC. Amino acid sequence: CAISEGTGKGTGYEQYF. V usage is TRBV10-3 and J usage is TRBJ2-5; TRBD1 matches at 9 bases. The end of the DNA aligns better with TRBJ2-7, so the J call may be wrong. The CDR3 contains 17 residues. The germline gives CDR1 ENHRY, CDR2 SYGVKD.

The chain uses TRBV4-3 and TRBJ2-5; TRBD1 matches 7 bases. The CDR3 is 15 residues long. V lost 4 bases, J lost 1 base, and 6 bases stayed unmatched. The germline CDR1 and CDR2 sequences are LGHNA and YSLEER. The CDR3 region is CASSRTGQPQETQYF. CDR3 nucleotides: TGCGCCAGCAGCCGGACAGGTCAGCCCCAAGAGACCCAGTACTTC.

The chain recombines TRBV9 with TRBJ2-7; D possibly corresponds to TRBD2 (6 bases). Germline CDR1 is SGDLS and CDR2 is YYNGEE. This CDR3 has 14 amino acids. Trimming shortened V by 3 bases and J by 3 bases, and 13 bases separated the two germline ends. CDR3 sequence reads: CASSASDGDYEQYF. The CDR3 DNA is TGTGCCAGCAGCGCTAGCGACGGTGACTACGAGCAGTACTTC.

This clonotype appeared a few times. This chain links TRBV20-1 with TRBJ2-2, with D possibly called TRBD1 or TRBD2 (5 bases each). V was shortened by 0 bases and J by 7 bases, with 15 bases between the two germline ends. Germline loops: CDR1 DFQATT, CDR2 SNEGSKA (reference sequence). The CDR3 extends over 15 amino acids. The CDR3 protein is CSARDPGRRGGELFF. CDR3 nucleotide sequence: TGCAGTGCTAGAGATCCGGGACGAAGGGGCGGGGAGCTGTTTTTT.